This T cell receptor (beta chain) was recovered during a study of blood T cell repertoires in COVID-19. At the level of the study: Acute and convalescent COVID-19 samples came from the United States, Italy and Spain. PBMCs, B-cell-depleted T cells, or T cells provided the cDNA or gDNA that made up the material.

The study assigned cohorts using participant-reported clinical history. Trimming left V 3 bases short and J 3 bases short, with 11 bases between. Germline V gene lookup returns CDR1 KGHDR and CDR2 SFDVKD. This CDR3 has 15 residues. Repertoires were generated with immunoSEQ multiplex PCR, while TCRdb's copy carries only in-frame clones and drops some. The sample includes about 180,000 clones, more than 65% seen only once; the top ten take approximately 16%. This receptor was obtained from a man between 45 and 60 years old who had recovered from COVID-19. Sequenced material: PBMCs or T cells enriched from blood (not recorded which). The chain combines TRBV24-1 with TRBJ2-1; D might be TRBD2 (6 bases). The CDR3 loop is CATSDGGLGYNEQFF. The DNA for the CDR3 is TGTGCCACCAGTGATGGAGGGCTAGGCTACAATGAGCAGTTCTTC.